The 30 T cell receptor beta chains below come from one sample, sequenced in a study of blood T cell repertoires in COVID-19. Data came from immunoSEQ multiplex PCR; TCRdb stores just in-frame clones and leaves some out. The sample carries roughly 56,000 clones, 89% recorded once. The sequenced sample consisted of peripheral blood. The receptors originated from a woman aged 60-75 years with COVID-19, enrolled during active disease.

This chain connects TRBV5-1 to TRBJ2-5; 7 bases agree with TRBD1. V gave up 4 bases and J gave up 5 bases; unmatched junction bases: 5. The CDR3 has 13 residues. CDR1 and CDR2 from the germline V gene are SGHRS and YFSETQ. The CDR3 protein is CASSHDRAETQYF. The DNA of the CDR3 is TGCGCCAGCAGCCACGACAGGGCGGAGACCCAGTACTTC.

This sequence joins TRBV11-2 and TRBJ2-3; TRBD1 matches at 8 bases. The CDR3 contains 14 residues. Germline CDR1 reads SGHAT; CDR2 reads FQNNGV. V trimming: 4 bases; J trimming: 6 bases; junction bases outside the gene matches: 6. The CDR3 sequence: CASSSNRGWDTQYF. In DNA, the CDR3 is TGTGCCAGCAGCTCGAACAGGGGGTGGGATACGCAGTATTTT.

This sequence joins TRBV6-5 and TRBJ1-1; no firm D call. The CDR3 runs 11 residues. CDR1 MNHEY and CDR2 SVGAGI come from the germline V gene. The V gene lost 7 bases and the J gene lost 5 bases, with 8 bases spanning the gap. CDR3 loop: CASTEGTEAFF. In nucleotides, the CDR3 is TGTGCCAGCACCGAGGGAACTGAAGCTTTCTTT.

This chain links TRBV7-8 with TRBJ2-7, with 8 positions matching TRBD1. J lost 1 base, V lost 3 bases, and 5 bases had no gene match. The CDR3 is made up of 15 amino acids. CDR1 and CDR2 from the germline V gene are SGHVS and FQNEAQ. CDR3: CASSLPGTGSYEQYF. The CDR3, as DNA: TGTGCCAGCAGCTTGCCCGGGACAGGATCCTACGAGCAGTACTTC.

This clone was counted a few times. The CDR3 coding sequence is TGTGCCAGCCCTACGGGGGGGGCGCCGAACACTGAAGCTTTCTTT. This translates into CASPTGGAPNTEAFF. The V call is TRBV18, the J call TRBJ1-1; D may be TRBD1 (6 bases). Trimming pared 8 bases from V and 1 base from J, leaving 17 bases between. CDR3 length: 15 residues. Germline-derived CDR1 and CDR2 are KGHSH and LQKENI.

The CDR3 spells CASRRTGQSDTQYF. The CDR3 DNA sequence: TGTGCCAGCCGTCGGACAGGGCAGAGTGATACGCAGTATTTT. V gene TRBV6-5 combines with J gene TRBJ2-3; TRBD1 matches at 8 bases. CDR1 is MNHEY and CDR2 is SVGAGI in the germline V gene. The CDR3 consists of 14 residues. Losses at the gene ends were 8 bases for V and 6 bases for J; bases not matched to a gene: 10.

The gene calls are TRBV30 and TRBJ2-2; 7 bases fit TRBD1. Germline V gene data show CDR1 as GTSNPN and CDR2 as SVGIG (reference sequence). J gave up 4 bases and V 1 base, and 9 bases lay outside the gene matches. This CDR3 contains 16 residues. The DNA for the CDR3 is TGTGCCTGGAGTGGTAGGGGACAGCGATTCACCGGGGAGCTGTTTTTT. Encoded protein: CAWSGRGQRFTGELFF.

The chain carries TRBV5-1 and TRBJ2-2; no clear D gene. Trimming pared 0 bases from V and 7 bases from J, leaving 4 bases between. The CDR3 sequence is 12 residues long. Germline values: CDR1 SGHRS, CDR2 YFSETQ. CDR3: CASSLGGGELFF. CDR3 sequence (DNA): TGCGCCAGCAGCTTGGGAGGCGGGGAGCTGTTTTTT.

The chain carries TRBV5-6 and TRBJ2-7; the match to TRBD2 covers 10 bases. Germline V CDR1 and CDR2: SGHDT, YYEEEE. J lost 4 bases, V lost 4 bases, and 11 bases had no gene match. The CDR3 contains 16 residues. CDR3 bases: TGTGCCAGCAGCCCATATTGGACTAGCGGTTTTTACGAGCAGTACTTC. The encoded protein is CASSPYWTSGFYEQYF.

The rearrangement joins TRBV25-1 to TRBJ2-7; D remains ambiguous. Trimming left V 2 bases short and J 6 bases short, with 20 bases between. This CDR3 contains 16 residues. Germline loops: CDR1 MGHDK, CDR2 SYGVNS. This CDR3 is CASSEEPAESWAEQYF. The DNA of the CDR3 is TGTGCCAGCAGTGAAGAACCCGCAGAGTCATGGGCCGAGCAGTACTTC.

This clone was seen just once. The chain has TRBV5-4 and TRBJ1-2; TRBD1 might be the D (6 bases). Deletions cut 2 bases from V and 8 bases from J, with 16 bases between. Germline V lookup: CDR1 SGHNT, CDR2 YYREEE (reference sequence). The CDR3 consists of 14 residues. CDR3 in DNA: TGTGCCAGCAGCTTATTACAGGGAGCCCTGGGCTACACCTTC. Encoded protein: CASSLLQGALGYTF.

Written as DNA, the CDR3 is TGTGCCAGCAGCTTGGTGTCGGGAGGCCCCACAGATACGCAGTATTTT. This gives the protein CASSLVSGGPTDTQYF. The chain links TRBV5-4 to TRBJ2-3, with 7 nucleotides matching TRBD2. With 0 bases clipped from V and 2 bases from J, the junction kept 6 bases outside the gene matches. This CDR3 has 16 residues. Germline CDR1 SGHNT, CDR2 YYREEE (reference sequence). The complete variable domain, with remaining parts taken from reference TRBV5-4 and TRBJ2-3, reads ETGVTQSPTHLIKTRGQQVTLRCSSQSGHNTVSWYQQALGQGPQFIFQYYREEENGRGNFPPRFSGLQFPNYSSELNVNALELDDSALYLCASSLVSGGPTDTQYFGPGTRLTVL.

The DNA of the CDR3 is TGTGCCAGCAGCTTGGGACAGGGGATTGACTATGGCTACACCTTC. This codes for CASSLGQGIDYGYTF. J is TRBJ1-2 and V is TRBV7-9, with 10 positions matching TRBD1. In germline, CDR1 is SEHNR, CDR2 FQNEAQ (reference sequence). V was pared by 3 bases and J by 3 bases, with 4 bases of the junction left unmatched. The CDR3 extends over 15 amino acids.

This clone was found once. The CDR3 reads CASSLWQGAAGYTF. CDR3 DNA sequence: TGTGCCAGCAGTTTATGGCAGGGGGCGGCGGGCTACACCTTC. The rearrangement links TRBV28 to TRBJ1-2; 8 bases are a match to TRBD1. Germline CDR1 is MDHEN and CDR2 is SYDVKM. CDR3 length: 14 amino acids. V shed 0 bases, J shed 8 bases, and the junction held 5 bases outside the gene matches.

This clone occurred once. The chain combines TRBV7-9 with TRBJ2-5; TRBD2 might be the D (6 bases). V lost 1 base and J lost 2, with 11 bases in between. Germline CDR1 and CDR2: SEHNR and FQNEAQ (reference sequence). The CDR3 is made up of 15 amino acids. CDR3 region: CASSLVASEQETQYF. CDR3 DNA: TGTGCCAGCAGCTTAGTGGCTAGCGAGCAAGAGACCCAGTACTTC.

The genes are TRBV20-1 and TRBJ2-5, with a tentative D call TRBD2 (6 bases). Trimming shortened V by 3 bases and J by 5 bases, and 13 bases separated the two germline ends. This CDR3 contains 13 residues. Germline V gene sequence: CDR1 DFQATT, CDR2 SNEGSKA (reference sequence). The CDR3 region has the DNA TGCAGTGCTAGTCTAGGAGGGTCCGAGACCCAGTACTTC. Translation gives CSASLGGSETQYF.

V and J are TRBV10-1 and TRBJ2-2; 7 bases are a match to TRBD1. Germline CDR1 and CDR2: WNHNN and SYGVQD (reference sequence). The CDR3 spans 13 residues. J lost 6 bases, V lost 7 bases, and 5 bases had no gene match. The CDR3 bases are TGCGCCAGCACTGACAGGGTGTCCGGGGAGCTGTTTTTT. This gives the protein CASTDRVSGELFF.

This clone was detected a few times. V gene TRBV24-1 combines with J gene TRBJ2-1; maybe TRBD2 (5 bases). V lost 4 bases to trimming and J lost 0 bases, with 12 bases between them. This CDR3 has 16 amino acids. Germline assignment: CDR1 KGHDR and CDR2 SFDVKD. DNA for the CDR3: TGTGCCACCAGTGACTCTAGCCGTAGCTCCTACAATGAGCAGTTCTTC. Amino acids: CATSDSSRSSYNEQFF.

The chain combines TRBV2 with TRBJ1-3; D gene uncertain. In germline, CDR1 is SNHLY, CDR2 FYNNEI. V lost 5 bases and J lost 1, with 12 bases in between. This CDR3 has 15 amino acids. The chain's CDR3 is CASSSSSGSGNTIYF. CDR3 in DNA: TGTGCCAGCAGTTCCTCGTCGGGGTCTGGAAACACCATATATTTT.

J is TRBJ2-7 and V is TRBV6-2 or TRBV6-3, with a possible D match to TRBD2 (5 bases). CDR1 is MNHEY and CDR2 is SVGEGT in the germline V gene. CDR3 length: 15 residues. The V end lost 0 bases, the J end lost 6 bases, and 15 bases lay between the germline ends. The DNA of the CDR3 is TGTGCCAGCAGTTACTCCACCCAGTTGGGGAGCGAGCAGTACTTC. Translating it yields CASSYSTQLGSEQYF.

The chain recombines TRBV25-1 with TRBJ2-5; the match to TRBD1 covers 7 bases. Germline V gives CDR1 MGHDK, CDR2 SYGVNS. V lost 4 bases to trimming and J lost 2 bases; unmatched junction nucleotides: 1. CDR3 length: 13 amino acids. The CDR3 here is CASSGTGQETQYF. CDR3 DNA sequence: TGTGCCAGCAGTGGGACAGGTCAAGAGACCCAGTACTTC.

The CDR3 sequence: CASSSIPTSGGQETQYF. As DNA, the CDR3 is TGTGCCAGCAGCTCCATCCCGACTAGCGGGGGCCAAGAGACCCAGTACTTC. The chain carries TRBV13 and TRBJ2-5; 12 bases are shared with TRBD2. V was pared by 4 bases and J by 1 base, with 7 bases of the junction left unmatched. The CDR3 consists of 17 residues. Germline V gives CDR1 PRHDT, CDR2 FYEKMQ (reference sequence).

This chain joins TRBV7-9 and TRBJ2-2, with a weak D call TRBD2 (6 bases). Germline-derived CDR1 and CDR2 are SEHNR and FQNEAQ (reference sequence). The V gene lost 5 bases and the J gene lost 4 bases, with 17 bases spanning the gap. The CDR3 has 16 residues. The CDR3 DNA reads as TGTGCCAGCAGCCTGGGACTCCTGGAGGTCACCGGGGAGCTGTTTTTT. This translates into CASSLGLLEVTGELFF.

The rearrangement uses TRBV7-7 and TRBJ2-1, with 9 nucleotides matching TRBD2. The CDR3 extends over 18 amino acids. CDR1 and CDR2 from the germline V gene are SSHAT and FNYEAQ (reference sequence). The J segment lost 5 bases and the V segment lost 2 bases, leaving 13 bases of the junction unmatched. CDR3 coding DNA: TGTGCCAGCAGCTTACAACCCAGTGGAGCGGGGGGCCACAATGAGCAGTTCTTC. Its translation is CASSLQPSGAGGHNEQFF.

The sample holds a few counts of this clone. This chain joins TRBV18 and TRBJ2-3; 8 nucleotides line up with TRBD2. Germline lookup yields CDR1 KGHSH and CDR2 LQKENI. With V trimmed by 6 bases and J by 1 base, 6 bases remained unmatched. The CDR3 has 15 residues. The chain's CDR3 is CASSAHGGGTDTQYF. The CDR3 bases are TGTGCCAGCTCCGCCCACGGGGGGGGCACAGATACGCAGTATTTT.

The V call is TRBV28, the J call TRBJ1-2, with TRBD1 matching over 9 bases. Germline V lookup: CDR1 MDHEN, CDR2 SYDVKM. The CDR3 has 15 amino acids. The junction had 8 bases not matched to a gene; V was cut back by 8 bases and J by 1 base. CDR3 bases: TGTGCCAGCCCGGGACCGGGACAGGGTAACTATGGCTACACCTTC. Translating it yields CASPGPGQGNYGYTF.

The chain recombines TRBV2 with TRBJ1-1, with no clear D. From germline, CDR1 is SNHLY and CDR2 FYNNEI. This CDR3 has 15 residues. The V and J ends lost 6 bases and 2 bases respectively, with 16 bases between them. The CDR3 loop reads CASSEMFGDNTEAFF. The CDR3 DNA sequence: TGTGCCAGCAGCGAAATGTTCGGAGATAACACTGAAGCTTTCTTT. Together with reference TRBV2 and TRBJ1-1, the CDR3 gives the full variable domain: EPEVTQTPSHQVTQMGQEVILRCVPISNHLYFYWYRQILGQKVEFLVSFYNNEISEKSEIFDDQFSVERPDGSNFTLKIRSTKLEDSAMYFCASSEMFGDNTEAFFGQGTRLTVV.

This chain uses TRBV7-9 with TRBJ2-2; the D is unclear. Germline V gives CDR1 SEHNR, CDR2 FQNEAQ (reference sequence). Trimming stripped 0 bases from V and 6 bases from J, with 11 bases between. The CDR3 is 15 residues long. CDR3 protein: CASSLAHPEAGELFF. For the CDR3, the DNA is TGTGCCAGCAGCTTAGCACACCCAGAGGCCGGGGAGCTGTTTTTT.

This chain joins TRBV27 and TRBJ2-6, with TRBD1 matching over 7 bases. Germline V gene sequence: CDR1 MNHEY, CDR2 SMNVEV (reference sequence). This CDR3 spans 17 amino acids. With 4 bases clipped from V and 0 bases from J, the junction kept 6 bases outside the gene matches. CDR3 loop: CASSWTGPDSGANVLTF. The CDR3 DNA is TGTGCCAGCAGTTGGACAGGACCCGACTCTGGGGCCAACGTCCTGACTTTC.

The chain carries TRBV4-1 and TRBJ1-6; D call uncertain. Trimming removed 1 base at V and 6 bases at J, with 13 bases between. The CDR3 runs to 16 residues. In germline, CDR1 is MGHRA, CDR2 YSYEKL. CDR3 region: CASSQGSPRPNSPLHF. The CDR3 DNA sequence: TGCGCCAGCAGCCAAGGGAGCCCCCGACCTAATTCACCCCTCCACTTT.